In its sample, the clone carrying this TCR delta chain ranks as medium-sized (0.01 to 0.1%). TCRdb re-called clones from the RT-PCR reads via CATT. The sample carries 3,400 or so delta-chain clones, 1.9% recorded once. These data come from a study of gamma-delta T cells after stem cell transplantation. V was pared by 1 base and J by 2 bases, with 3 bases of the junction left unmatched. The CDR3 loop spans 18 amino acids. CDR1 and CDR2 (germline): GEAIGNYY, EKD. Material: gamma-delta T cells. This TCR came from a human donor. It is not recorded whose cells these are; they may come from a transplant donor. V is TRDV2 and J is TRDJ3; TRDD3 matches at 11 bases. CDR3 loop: CACDTGGYAAWDTRQMFF. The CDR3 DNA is TGTGCCTGTGACACTGGGGGATACGCCGCCTGGGACACCCGACAGATGTTTTTC.